One and the same sample provided the 20 T cell receptor beta chains below, sequenced in a study of blood T cells in healthy people across ages. Next came a second PCR, run for about 7 to 12 cycles, which used a sample-barcoded 5' primer along with a J-beta primer mix. A single record per CDR3 protein comes from TCRdb applying MiXCR to the 5' RACE reads. This sample carries 1.5 million to 2 million distinct CDR3 sequences, about 50% of them seen once, and the ten largest clones take approximately 2%. Sequenced material: blood. The receptors here all came from a woman aged 40 to 55 in good health.

The sample holds a few counts of this clonotype. The chain joins TRBV7-2 to TRBJ2-1; 13 bases map to TRBD2. The CDR3 is made up of 17 amino acids. Germline V CDR1 and CDR2: SGHTA, FQGNSA. With 4 bases clipped from V and 6 bases from J, the junction kept 9 bases outside the gene matches. DNA of the CDR3: TGTGCCAGCAGCTCCCAGAGAACTAGCGGGGGGGCCAATGAGCAGTTCTTC. Protein product: CASSSQRTSGGANEQFF.

The chain carries TRBV2 and TRBJ2-3; the D gene could be TRBD1 or TRBD2 (6 bases each). There are 16 residues in the CDR3. CDR1 SNHLY and CDR2 FYNNEI come from the germline V gene. V shed 3 bases and J shed 0 bases, with 13 bases lying between them. The CDR3 reads CASSDLRGLSTDTQYF. The CDR3 coding sequence is TGTGCCAGCAGTGATCTACGGGGGCTAAGCACAGATACGCAGTATTTT.

This sequence joins TRBV7-2 and TRBJ2-4; a possible D gene is TRBD2 (7 bases). The V end was cut by 2 bases, the J end by 3 bases, with 14 bases between. Germline V gene lookup returns CDR1 SGHTA and CDR2 FQGNSA. This CDR3 contains 16 residues. The CDR3 coding sequence is TGTGCCAGCAGCTTAAGGGGGGACTACAACAAAAACATTCAGTACTTC. This sequence encodes CASSLRGDYNKNIQYF.

This sequence joins TRBV27 and TRBJ2-1, with D unclear. The CDR3 is 17 residues long. Per the germline V gene, CDR1 is MNHEY and CDR2 is SMNVEV (reference sequence). V dropped 5 bases and J dropped 2 bases, with 19 bases sitting between them. For the CDR3, the DNA is TGTGCCAGCAGTCCCCGACTGCGACGAGGCGCCTACAATGAGCAGTTCTTC. This translates into CASSPRLRRGAYNEQFF.

This sequence joins TRBV7-2 and TRBJ2-1; D is unclear. The DNA end lines up better with TRBJ2-7; the J call may be wrong. Per the germline V gene, CDR1 is SGHTA and CDR2 is FQGNSA. The CDR3 contains 16 residues. This CDR3 is CASSPLRPLLNNEQYF. The DNA of the CDR3 is TGTGCCAGCAGCCCCCTAAGGCCCCTTCTAAACAATGAGCAGTACTTC.

The table lists this clonotype with a few counts. V usage is TRBV20-1 and J usage is TRBJ2-7; 9 bases map to TRBD2. CDR3 length: 14 residues. The V gene's germline CDR1 is DFQATT and CDR2 SNEGSKA (reference sequence). The CDR3 protein is CSLPDSGGSYEQYF. Written as DNA, the CDR3 is TGCAGCCTTCCTGATAGCGGGGGTTCCTACGAGCAGTACTTC.

V usage is TRBV10-2 and J usage is TRBJ2-7, with 9 bases lining up with TRBD1. Germline loops: CDR1 WSHSY, CDR2 SAAADI. There are 16 residues in the CDR3. V shed 4 bases, J shed 0 bases, and the junction held 7 bases outside the gene matches. CDR3 protein: CASSVPGTGSSYEQYF. Here the CDR3 DNA reads TGCGCCAGCAGTGTCCCCGGGACAGGGAGCTCCTACGAGCAGTACTTC.

The rearrangement links TRBV10-2 to TRBJ2-7, with D tentatively TRBD1 or TRBD2 (5 bases each). CDR1 WSHSY and CDR2 SAAADI come from the germline V gene. The CDR3 is 13 amino acids. Trimming cost V 4 bases and J 4 bases, with 11 bases left between them. CDR3 residues: CASSAGDPYEQYF. The CDR3 region has the DNA TGCGCCAGCAGTGCTGGGGACCCTTACGAGCAGTACTTC.

This sequence joins TRBV10-2 and TRBJ1-2; weak D call: TRBD1 (5 bases). This CDR3 is 12 amino acids long. Germline lookup yields CDR1 WSHSY and CDR2 SAAADI. Trimming took 4 bases from V and 12 from J, leaving 15 bases between them. CDR3 sequence reads: CASSVAGQANTF. CDR3 bases: TGCGCCAGCAGTGTGGCAGGGCAGGCCAACACCTTC.

For this clonotype: Germline is not matched at one junction end, which may reflect a read error. The gene calls are TRBV7-9 and TRBJ2-3, with 9 bases that match TRBD1. This CDR3 has 15 amino acids. Per the germline V gene, CDR1 is SEHNR and CDR2 is FQNEAQ (reference sequence). As DNA, the CDR3 is TGTGCCAGCAGCTCAGCGGGACAGGGTACAGGTACGCAGTATTTT. Residues: CASSSAGQGTGTQYF.

The chain uses TRBV6-2 or TRBV6-3 and TRBJ2-4; tentatively, D is TRBD1 (6 bases). This CDR3 has 14 amino acids. Germline loops: CDR1 MNHEY, CDR2 SVGEGT. V gave up 2 bases and J gave up 4 bases, with 9 bases separating them. CDR3 DNA: TGTGCCAGCAGTTACACGGACAGTAAAAACATTCAGTACTTC. This sequence encodes CASSYTDSKNIQYF.

The rearrangement links TRBV20-1 to TRBJ2-3, with TRBD2 matching over 14 bases. J was trimmed by 8 bases and V by 6 bases; bases with no gene match: 10. This CDR3 has 15 amino acids. Germline V gene sequence: CDR1 DFQATT, CDR2 SNEGSKA (reference sequence). CDR3 coding DNA: TGCAGTGCCGCTATGACTAGCGGGGGGGCCGGTACGCAGTATTTT. Protein: CSAAMTSGGAGTQYF.

The rearrangement joins TRBV28 to TRBJ1-1; 8 nucleotides align to TRBD1. Germline trimming cut 5 bases from V and 6 bases from J; bases unmatched to any gene: 8. This CDR3 has 14 residues. Per the germline V gene, CDR1 is MDHEN and CDR2 is SYDVKM. The CDR3 here is CASSRQGAVAEAFF. DNA of the CDR3: TGTGCCAGCAGTCGTCAGGGGGCGGTGGCTGAAGCTTTCTTT.

This chain links TRBV20-1 with TRBJ1-6; no clear D gene. The V end was cut by 3 bases, the J end by 4 bases, with 13 bases between. The CDR3 totals 15 residues. The germline V gene has CDR1 DFQATT and CDR2 SNEGSKA (reference sequence). The DNA for the CDR3 is TGCAGTGCTAGTCCCTCTGGGCCGTATAATTCACCCCTCCACTTT. Its protein product is CSASPSGPYNSPLHF.

The CDR3 DNA reads TGTGCCAGCAGTGGGGAGACAGGGGGCGGAGATACGCAGTATTTT. This codes for CASSGETGGGDTQYF. The rearrangement joins TRBV6-1 to TRBJ2-3, with 10 bases that match TRBD1. The CDR3 has 15 amino acids. Germline CDR1 and CDR2: MNHNS and SASEGT. Trimming removed 4 bases from V and 5 bases from J; junction bases left unmatched: 6.

The chain couples TRBV6-6 to TRBJ1-2; 9 nucleotides line up with TRBD1. This CDR3 comprises 17 residues. The V and J ends lost 5 bases and 4 bases, in that order; junction bases with no gene match: 14. The germline V gene has CDR1 MNHNY and CDR2 SVGAGI (reference sequence). Written as DNA, the CDR3 is TGTGCCAGCAGTCCAGGGACAGGGAATAGGAGACCCTATGGCTACACCTTC. Residues: CASSPGTGNRRPYGYTF.

V usage is TRBV6-2 or TRBV6-3 and J usage is TRBJ2-1; 12 bases match TRBD1. With 2 bases clipped from V and 10 bases from J, the junction kept 0 bases outside the gene matches. This CDR3 spans 13 amino acids. Per germline, CDR1 MNHEY and CDR2 SVGEGT. CDR3 loop: CASSYGTGGEQFF. The DNA for the CDR3 is TGTGCCAGCAGTTACGGGACAGGGGGCGAGCAGTTCTTC.

This clonotype has more than one count but fewer than ten. The V and J genes are TRBV7-2 and TRBJ1-5; tentative D call: TRBD1 (6 bases). The CDR3 totals 16 residues. V lost 5 bases and J 0 bases, leaving 14 bases between the germline ends. Germline lookup yields CDR1 SGHTA and CDR2 FQGNSA. The CDR3 here is CASSIEQGYSNQPQHF. For the CDR3, the DNA is TGTGCCAGCAGCATTGAACAGGGTTATAGCAATCAGCCCCAGCATTTT.

This rearrangement joins TRBV24-1 to TRBJ2-3; possible D gene TRBD1, 6 bases. Per germline, CDR1 KGHDR and CDR2 SFDVKD. This CDR3 region has 16 residues. Trimming took off 4 bases at V and 2 bases at J, with 15 bases between the two ends. CDR3 in amino acids: CATSEEDRKVTDTQYF. DNA for the CDR3: TGTGCCACCAGTGAAGAAGACAGGAAGGTCACAGATACGCAGTATTTT.

J is TRBJ2-5 and V is TRBV2; no reliable D call. The CDR3 totals 15 residues. V shed 3 bases and J shed 1 base, with 12 bases lying between them. The germline gives CDR1 SNHLY, CDR2 FYNNEI. CDR3 nucleotide sequence: TGTGCCAGCAGTGACCGCGGACGGCTCCAAGAGACCCAGTACTTC. Translated, it gives CASSDRGRLQETQYF.